The 21 T cell receptor beta chains below all came from one sample that was sequenced in a study of blood T cell repertoires in COVID-19 (dated by TCRdb to about 2020). Library preparation employed the immunoSEQ multiplex PCR assay. Drawn from immuneACCESS, this table holds only the in-frame rearrangements with V and J called that TCRdb kept. Clones are partly lost; checked studies trace under half to an unresolved V gene and leave the rest unexplained. Counted in this sample were approximately 130,000 clones; roughly 87% of them appeared once. The ten largest make up 18% of the sample. The sample taken for sequencing was PBMCs or T cells enriched from blood (not recorded which). Source of these receptors: a young man who had recovered from COVID-19.

The CDR3 DNA reads TGTGCCAGCAGAGAAACTAGCGGGGAGCCATTCAGCGGGGAGCTGTTTTTT. The encoded protein is CASRETSGEPFSGELFF. The rearrangement links TRBV9 to TRBJ2-2; 10 nucleotides align to TRBD2. After removal of 5 bases from V and 7 bases from J, the junction contained 14 bases not matched to a gene. This CDR3 region has 17 residues. Germline CDR1 is SGDLS and CDR2 is YYNGEE.

The chain links TRBV6-5 to TRBJ1-2; possible D gene TRBD1, 5 bases. CDR1 is MNHEY and CDR2 is SVGAGI in the germline V gene. The CDR3 has 14 amino acids. Trimming removed 6 bases from V and 8 bases from J, with 19 bases in between. The CDR3, as DNA: TGTGCCAGCAGAAACGCCCCGAACGGGGGGGGCTACACCTTC. Protein: CASRNAPNGGGYTF.

V gene TRBV19 combines with J gene TRBJ2-1; possible D gene TRBD2, 5 bases. Trimming removed 10 bases at V and 8 bases at J, with 12 bases between. The CDR3 runs to 11 residues. Germline CDR1 and CDR2: LNHDA and SQIVND (reference sequence). The CDR3 DNA follows: TGTGCCACTCGGGGAGCACATGAGCAGTTCTTC. It codes for CATRGAHEQFF.

V is TRBV5-5 and J is TRBJ1-2, with D possibly matching TRBD1 (5 bases). The CDR3 covers 17 residues. V was cut by 1 base and J by 2 bases, with 18 bases left in between. CDR1 and CDR2 (germline): SGHKS, YYEKEE (reference sequence). CDR3 in amino acids: CASSLSWAGTTNYGYTF. The CDR3 DNA reads TGTGCCAGCAGCTTGTCATGGGCCGGGACTACCAACTATGGCTACACCTTC.

V gene TRBV10-2 combines with J gene TRBJ2-3; D gene ambiguous. CDR1 and CDR2 (germline): WSHSY, SAAADI. The V gene lost 3 bases and the J gene lost 1 base, with 2 bases spanning the gap. The CDR3 is made up of 12 amino acids. CDR3 in amino acids: CASSDGTDTQYF. DNA for the CDR3: TGCGCCAGCAGTGACGGCACAGATACGCAGTATTTT.

CDR3 sequence (DNA): TGTGCCAGTAGTATAGACCCGACAGGGATCGGCAACATTCAGTACTTC. This encodes CASSIDPTGIGNIQYF. The chain is built from TRBV19 and TRBJ2-4; 7 bases agree with TRBD1. Germline CDR1 reads LNHDA; CDR2 reads SQIVND (reference sequence). CDR3 length equals 16 residues. V shed 0 bases, J shed 7 bases, and the junction held 9 bases outside the gene matches.

This clone was counted once. The chain combines TRBV30 with TRBJ2-5; weak D call: TRBD2 (5 bases). V was pared by 6 bases and J by 1 base, with 15 bases between. CDR1 and CDR2 from the germline V gene are GTSNPN and SVGIG (reference sequence). The CDR3 runs to 14 residues. For the CDR3, the DNA is TGTGCCTGCTACATCGGACTTTTCCAAGAGACCCAGTACTTC. Translating it yields CACYIGLFQETQYF.

The DNA of the CDR3 is TGTGCCAGCACCCGCGAGATGGGGACTATATACGAGCAGTACTTC. Protein product: CASTREMGTIYEQYF. The chain is built from TRBV11-2 and TRBJ2-7; 7 bases are a match to TRBD2. CDR1 is SGHAT and CDR2 is FQNNGV in the germline V gene. V was pared by 7 bases and J by 4 bases, with 13 bases of the junction left unmatched. The CDR3 totals 15 residues.

Here the CDR3 DNA reads TGCGCCAGCAGGGGGGACAATGGCTACACCTTC. As protein: CASRGDNGYTF. This chain joins TRBV10-2 and TRBJ1-2, with TRBD1 as a possible D gene (6 bases). This CDR3 is built from 11 residues. V lost 6 bases to trimming and J lost 6 bases, with 8 bases between them. CDR1 is WSHSY and CDR2 is SAAADI in the germline V gene.

This chain links TRBV7-9 with TRBJ1-1, with 8 bases fitting TRBD1. Looked up from germline, CDR1 is SEHNR and CDR2 is FQNEAQ (reference sequence). CDR3 length equals 14 residues. V dropped 5 bases and J dropped 4; count of bases not matched to a gene: 6. The CDR3 DNA reads as TGTGCCAGCAGCCTTCAGGGGGCAGGCACTGAAGCTTTCTTT. Its protein product is CASSLQGAGTEAFF.

The chain carries TRBV21-1 and TRBJ2-3; the D segment call TRBD1 is taken from the table without a DNA check. TRBV21-1 is marked as a pseudogene. The CDR3 runs 13 residues. Here the CDR3 reads CASSKGGEDTQYF. CDR3 nucleotides: TGTGCCAGCAGCAAAGGGGGCGAAGATACGCAGTATTTT.

CDR3 bases: TGTGCCAGCAGCTTAGACCTTGCGGGAGGGCCGAGAGAGACCCAGTACTTC. Encoded protein: CASSLDLAGGPRETQYF. The chain uses TRBV7-9 and TRBJ2-5, with TRBD2 matching 9 bases. The CDR3 totals 17 residues. Losses at the gene ends were 1 base for V and 4 bases for J; bases not matched to a gene: 10. CDR1 is SEHNR, CDR2 FQNEAQ, per germline (reference sequence).

The V call is TRBV9, the J call TRBJ2-2; TRBD2 agrees at 9 bases. The germline CDR1 and CDR2 sequences are SGDLS and YYNGEE. This CDR3 has 16 residues. After removal of 4 bases from V and 7 bases from J, the junction contained 11 bases not matched to a gene. The CDR3 spells CASSSRLAGTSGELFF. Written as DNA, the CDR3 is TGTGCCAGCAGCTCCCGGCTAGCGGGGACTAGCGGGGAGCTGTTTTTT.

This chain joins TRBV6-5 and TRBJ1-2; D unresolved. The CDR3 totals 14 residues. V lost 5 bases and J lost 0, with 10 bases in between. Germline CDR1 is MNHEY and CDR2 is SVGAGI. The CDR3 bases are TGTGCCAGCAGTCCACAGAACACTAACTATGGCTACACCTTC. Amino acid sequence: CASSPQNTNYGYTF.

This chain joins TRBV4-1 and TRBJ1-1; a weak D match, TRBD1 (6 bases). This CDR3 spans 15 amino acids. The V gene lost 0 bases and the J gene lost 3 bases, with 11 bases spanning the gap. Germline assignment: CDR1 MGHRA and CDR2 YSYEKL. The CDR3 nucleotides read TGCGCCAGCAGCCAAGATTGGGGGCTGGACACTGAAGCTTTCTTT. Protein product: CASSQDWGLDTEAFF.

V is TRBV19 and J is TRBJ1-4, with TRBD1 identical over 9 bases. Trimming removed 7 bases from V and 6 bases from J; junction bases left unmatched: 9. This CDR3 is 15 amino acids long. Germline values: CDR1 LNHDA, CDR2 SQIVND (reference sequence). The CDR3 nucleotides are TGTGCCAGTAACCCTAACAGGGGGCGGGATGAAAAACTGTTTTTT. Protein product: CASNPNRGRDEKLFF.

The chain is built from TRBV7-9 and TRBJ2-4; possible D gene TRBD1, 5 bases. The V gene lost 3 bases and the J gene lost 0 bases, with 9 bases spanning the gap. The CDR3 extends over 15 amino acids. Germline V gene lookup returns CDR1 SEHNR and CDR2 FQNEAQ (reference sequence). The CDR3 bases are TGTGCCAGCAGCTTGCCAGGGCTAGCCAAAAACATTCAGTACTTC. Amino acids: CASSLPGLAKNIQYF.

The gene calls are TRBV2 and TRBJ1-2; D is possibly TRBD1 (5 bases). Per the germline V gene, CDR1 is SNHLY and CDR2 is FYNNEI. This CDR3 is built from 14 residues. V was shortened by 0 bases and J by 8 bases, with 13 bases between the two germline ends. The CDR3 sequence: CASSEALGTGGYTF. CDR3 bases: TGTGCCAGCAGTGAAGCGCTTGGGACTGGAGGCTACACCTTC.

V and J are TRBV5-4 and TRBJ1-2; 9 bases are a match to TRBD1. The CDR3 runs 17 residues. Trimming at V came to 2 bases and at J to 4 bases, leaving 12 bases not matched to a gene. Germline lookup yields CDR1 SGHNT and CDR2 YYREEE (reference sequence). The CDR3 reads CASSLGDRAQSGYGYTF. As DNA, the CDR3 is TGTGCCAGCAGCTTAGGGGACAGGGCCCAATCGGGCTATGGCTACACCTTC.

CDR3 protein: CASSILGTGGDGYTF. Written as DNA, the CDR3 is TGTGCCAGTAGTATACTGGGAACAGGGGGGGATGGCTACACCTTC. V gene TRBV19 combines with J gene TRBJ1-2; the match to TRBD1 covers 8 bases. This CDR3 comprises 15 residues. J lost 6 bases, V lost 2 bases, and 8 bases had no gene match. In germline, CDR1 is LNHDA, CDR2 SQIVND (reference sequence).

The genes are TRBV27 and TRBJ2-7, with D tentatively TRBD2 (6 bases). The CDR3 length is 15 residues. In germline, CDR1 is MNHEY, CDR2 SMNVEV (reference sequence). V lost 6 bases to trimming and J lost 5 bases, with 20 bases between them. The CDR3 is CASSSDEGGGNEQYF. The CDR3 DNA reads TGTGCCAGCAGCAGCGATGAGGGAGGAGGAAACGAGCAGTACTTC.